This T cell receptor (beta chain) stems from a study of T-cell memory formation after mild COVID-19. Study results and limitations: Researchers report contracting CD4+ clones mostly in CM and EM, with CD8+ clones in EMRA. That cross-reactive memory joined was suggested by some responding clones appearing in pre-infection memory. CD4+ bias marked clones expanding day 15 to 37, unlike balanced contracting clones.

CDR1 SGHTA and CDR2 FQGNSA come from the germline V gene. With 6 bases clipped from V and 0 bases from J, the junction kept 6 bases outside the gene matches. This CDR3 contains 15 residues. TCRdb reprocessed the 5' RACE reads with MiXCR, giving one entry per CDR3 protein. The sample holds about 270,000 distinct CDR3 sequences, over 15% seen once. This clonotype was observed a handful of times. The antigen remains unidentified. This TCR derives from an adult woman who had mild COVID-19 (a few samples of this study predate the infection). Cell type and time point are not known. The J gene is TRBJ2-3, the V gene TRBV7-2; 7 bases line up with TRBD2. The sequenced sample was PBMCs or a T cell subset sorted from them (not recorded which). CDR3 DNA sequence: TGTGCCAGCAGAGGAGCGGGATCTAGCACAGATACGCAGTATTTT. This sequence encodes CASRGAGSSTDTQYF.